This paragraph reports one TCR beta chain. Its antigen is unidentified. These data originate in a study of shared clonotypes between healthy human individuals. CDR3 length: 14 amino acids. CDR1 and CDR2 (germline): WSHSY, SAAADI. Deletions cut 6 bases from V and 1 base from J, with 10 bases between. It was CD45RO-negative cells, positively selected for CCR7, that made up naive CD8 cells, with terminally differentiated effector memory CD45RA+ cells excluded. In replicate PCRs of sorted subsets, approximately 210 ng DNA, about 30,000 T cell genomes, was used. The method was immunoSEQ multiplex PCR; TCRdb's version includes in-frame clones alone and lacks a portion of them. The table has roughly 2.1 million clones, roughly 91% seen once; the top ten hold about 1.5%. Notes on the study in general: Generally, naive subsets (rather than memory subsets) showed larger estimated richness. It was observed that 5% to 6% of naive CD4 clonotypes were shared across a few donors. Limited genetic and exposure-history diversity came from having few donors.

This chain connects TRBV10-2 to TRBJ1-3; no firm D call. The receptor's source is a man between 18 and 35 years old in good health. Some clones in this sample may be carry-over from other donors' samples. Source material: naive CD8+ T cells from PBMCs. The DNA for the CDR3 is TGCGCCAGCAGAGTTCCCGATTCTGGAAACACCATATATTTT. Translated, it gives CASRVPDSGNTIYF.